The clone carrying this T cell receptor beta chain was found once. The data derive from a study of blood T cell repertoires in COVID-19. On the study more broadly: Donors in the United States, Italy and Spain gave samples during acute or convalescent COVID-19.

Produced via immunoSEQ multiplex PCR; TCRdb's table is partial and in-frame only. The sample yields hundreds of thousands of clones, approximately 90% seen once. Per the germline V gene, CDR1 is ENHRY and CDR2 is SYGVKD. The CDR3 extends over 14 amino acids. Trimming removed 7 bases from V and 3 bases from J, with 15 bases in between. The sequencing input was peripheral blood. The genes are TRBV10-3 and TRBJ1-2; weak D call: TRBD1 (5 bases). The receptor was isolated from a man aged 55-75 years who had recovered from COVID-19. Here the CDR3 reads CAITGGGNDYGYTF. The CDR3 nucleotides read TGTGCCATCACCGGCGGGGGAAATGACTATGGCTACACCTTC.